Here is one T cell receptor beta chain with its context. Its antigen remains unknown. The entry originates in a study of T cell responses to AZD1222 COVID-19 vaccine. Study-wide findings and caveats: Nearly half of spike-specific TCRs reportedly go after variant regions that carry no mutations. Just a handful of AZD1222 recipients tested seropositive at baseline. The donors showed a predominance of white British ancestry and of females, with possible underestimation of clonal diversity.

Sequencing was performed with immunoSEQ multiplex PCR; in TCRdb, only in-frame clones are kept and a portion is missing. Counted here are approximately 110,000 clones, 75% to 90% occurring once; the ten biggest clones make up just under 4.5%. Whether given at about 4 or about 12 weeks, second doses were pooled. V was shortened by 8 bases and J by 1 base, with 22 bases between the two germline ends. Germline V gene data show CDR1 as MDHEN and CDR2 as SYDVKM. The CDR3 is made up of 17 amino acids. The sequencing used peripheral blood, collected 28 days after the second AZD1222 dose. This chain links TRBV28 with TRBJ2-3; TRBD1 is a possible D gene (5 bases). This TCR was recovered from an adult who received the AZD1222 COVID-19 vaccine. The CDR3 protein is CASDTPFRDPGTDTQYF. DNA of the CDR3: TGTGCCAGCGACACGCCCTTCAGGGATCCGGGCACAGATACGCAGTATTTT.